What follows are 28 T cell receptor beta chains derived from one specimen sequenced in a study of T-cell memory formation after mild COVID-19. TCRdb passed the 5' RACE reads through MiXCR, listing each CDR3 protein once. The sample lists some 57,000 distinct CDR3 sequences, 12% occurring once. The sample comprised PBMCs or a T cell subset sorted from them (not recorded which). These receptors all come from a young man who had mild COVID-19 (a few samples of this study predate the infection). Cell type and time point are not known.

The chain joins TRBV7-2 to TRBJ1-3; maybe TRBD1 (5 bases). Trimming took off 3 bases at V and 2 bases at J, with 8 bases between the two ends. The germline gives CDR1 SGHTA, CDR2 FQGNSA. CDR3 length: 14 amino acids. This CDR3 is CASSLSGAGNTIYF. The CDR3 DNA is TGTGCCAGCAGCTTGTCGGGGGCTGGAAACACCATATATTTT.

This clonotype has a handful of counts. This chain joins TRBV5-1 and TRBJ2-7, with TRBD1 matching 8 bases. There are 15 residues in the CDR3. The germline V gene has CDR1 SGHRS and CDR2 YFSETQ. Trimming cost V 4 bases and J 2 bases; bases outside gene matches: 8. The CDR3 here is CASSETAGGPYEQYF. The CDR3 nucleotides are TGCGCCAGCAGCGAGACCGCAGGGGGCCCCTACGAGCAGTACTTC.

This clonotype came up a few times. The CDR3, as DNA: TGTGCCAGCAGTAGGACAGGGGTAGGCTACACCTTC. It yields the protein CASSRTGVGYTF. This chain uses TRBV6-6 with TRBJ1-2, with TRBD1 identical over 9 bases. Germline values: CDR1 MNHNY, CDR2 SVGAGI (reference sequence). The CDR3 runs to 12 residues. Unmatched junction bases numbered 3, after V lost 5 bases and J lost 8 bases.

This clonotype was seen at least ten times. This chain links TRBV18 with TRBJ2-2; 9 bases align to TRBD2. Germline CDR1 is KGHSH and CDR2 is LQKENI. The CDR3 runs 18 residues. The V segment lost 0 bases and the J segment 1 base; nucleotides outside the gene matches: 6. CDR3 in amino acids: CASSPPVTSGLNTGELFF. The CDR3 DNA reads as TGTGCCAGCTCACCACCCGTAACTAGCGGGTTGAACACCGGGGAGCTGTTTTTT.

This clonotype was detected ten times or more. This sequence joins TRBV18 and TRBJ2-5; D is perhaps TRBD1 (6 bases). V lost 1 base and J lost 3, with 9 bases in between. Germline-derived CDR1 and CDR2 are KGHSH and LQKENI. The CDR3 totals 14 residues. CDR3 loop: CASSPLTGEETQYF. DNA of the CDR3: TGTGCCAGCTCACCACTGACAGGAGAAGAGACCCAGTACTTC.

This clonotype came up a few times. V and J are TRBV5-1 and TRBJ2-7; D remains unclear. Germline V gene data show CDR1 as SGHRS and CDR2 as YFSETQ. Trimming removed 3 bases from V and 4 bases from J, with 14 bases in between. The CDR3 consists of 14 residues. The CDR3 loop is CASSSERPLYEQYF. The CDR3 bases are TGCGCCAGCAGCTCCGAAAGACCCTTATACGAGCAGTACTTC.

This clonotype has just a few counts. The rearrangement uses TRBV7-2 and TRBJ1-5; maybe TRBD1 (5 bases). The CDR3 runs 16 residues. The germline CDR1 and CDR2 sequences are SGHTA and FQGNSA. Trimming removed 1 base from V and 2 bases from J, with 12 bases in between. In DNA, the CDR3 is TGTGCCAGCAGCTTAGGGGCCGGGGGTCGCAATCAGCCCCAGCATTTT. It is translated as CASSLGAGGRNQPQHF. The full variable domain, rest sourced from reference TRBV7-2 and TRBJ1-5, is GAGVSQSPSNKVTEKGKDVELRCDPISGHTALYWYRQSLGQGLEFLIYFQGNSAPDKSGLPSDRFSAERTGGSVSTLTIQRTQQEDSAVYLCASSLGAGGRNQPQHFGDGTRLSIL.

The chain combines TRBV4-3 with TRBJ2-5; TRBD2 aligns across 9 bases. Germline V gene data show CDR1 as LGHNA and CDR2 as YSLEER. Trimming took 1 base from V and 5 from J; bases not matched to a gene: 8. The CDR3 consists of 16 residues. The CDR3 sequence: CASSQGSSGAGETQYF. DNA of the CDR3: TGCGCCAGCAGCCAAGGGTCTAGCGGGGCGGGGGAGACCCAGTACTTC.

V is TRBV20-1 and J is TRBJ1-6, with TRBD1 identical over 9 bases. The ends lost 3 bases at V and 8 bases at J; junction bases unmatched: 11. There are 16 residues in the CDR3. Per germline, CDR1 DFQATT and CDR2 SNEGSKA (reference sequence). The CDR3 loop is CSASRDRVGVDSPLHF. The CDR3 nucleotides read TGCAGTGCTAGCCGGGACAGGGTGGGCGTAGATTCACCCCTCCACTTT.

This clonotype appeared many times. CDR3 DNA sequence: TGTGCCAGTACGTTCGAGGGAGGGGGACATAGGGCAGCTTTCTTT. This gives the protein CASTFEGGGHRAAFF. The rearrangement joins TRBV7-2 to TRBJ1-1; D is possibly TRBD1 (6 bases). CDR3 size: 15 residues. V was shortened by 9 bases and J by 10 bases, with 27 bases between the two germline ends. Germline V gene sequence: CDR1 SGHTA, CDR2 FQGNSA.

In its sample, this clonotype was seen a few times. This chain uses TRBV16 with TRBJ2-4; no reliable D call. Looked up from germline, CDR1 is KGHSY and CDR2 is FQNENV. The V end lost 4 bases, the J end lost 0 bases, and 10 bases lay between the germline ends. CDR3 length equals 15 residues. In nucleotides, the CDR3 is TGTGCCAGCAGCCCACGAGAGGTAGCCAAAAACATTCAGTACTTC. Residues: CASSPREVAKNIQYF.

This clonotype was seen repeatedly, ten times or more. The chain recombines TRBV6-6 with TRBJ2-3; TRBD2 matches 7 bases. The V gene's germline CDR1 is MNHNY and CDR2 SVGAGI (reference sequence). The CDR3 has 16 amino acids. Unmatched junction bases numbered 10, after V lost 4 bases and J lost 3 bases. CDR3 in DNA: TGTGCCAGCAGTTTATGGCAGGGAGGGAGAACAGATACGCAGTATTTT. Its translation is CASSLWQGGRTDTQYF.

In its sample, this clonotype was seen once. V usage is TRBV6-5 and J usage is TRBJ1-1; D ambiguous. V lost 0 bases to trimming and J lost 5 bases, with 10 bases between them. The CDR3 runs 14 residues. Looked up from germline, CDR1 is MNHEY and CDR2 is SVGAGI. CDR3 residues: CASSYSVWGTEAFF. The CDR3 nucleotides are TGTGCCAGCAGTTACTCAGTTTGGGGTACTGAAGCTTTCTTT.

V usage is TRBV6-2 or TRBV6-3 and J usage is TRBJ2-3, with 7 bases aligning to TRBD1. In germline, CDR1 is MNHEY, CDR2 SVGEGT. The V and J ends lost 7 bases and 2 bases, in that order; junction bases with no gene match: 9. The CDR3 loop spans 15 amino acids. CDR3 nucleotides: TGTGCCAGCATTCCAGGGGGACAGTTCACAGATACGCAGTATTTT. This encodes CASIPGGQFTDTQYF.

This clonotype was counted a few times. DNA of the CDR3: TGTGCCAGCATCGATGGGGCCACTGAAGCTTTCTTT. This encodes CASIDGATEAFF. The V and J genes are TRBV12-3 or TRBV12-4 and TRBJ1-1, with a weak D call TRBD1 (5 bases). CDR3 length: 12 residues. Trimming stripped 7 bases from V and 4 bases from J, with 10 bases between.

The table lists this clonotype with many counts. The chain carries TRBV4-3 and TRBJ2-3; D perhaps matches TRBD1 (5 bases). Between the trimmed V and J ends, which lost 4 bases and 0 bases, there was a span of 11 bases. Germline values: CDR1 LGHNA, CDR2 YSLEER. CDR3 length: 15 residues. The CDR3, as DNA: TGCGCCAGCAGCCTAAGGGGTTTCAGCACAGATACGCAGTATTTT. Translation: CASSLRGFSTDTQYF.

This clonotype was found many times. CDR3 sequence reads: CASSPRDLQETQYF. In DNA, the CDR3 is TGTGCCAGCAGCCCGAGGGACTTACAAGAGACCCAGTACTTC. V and J are TRBV7-9 and TRBJ2-5, with D tentatively TRBD2 (6 bases). The CDR3 spans 14 residues. The V and J ends lost 5 bases and 2 bases respectively, with 12 bases between them. From germline, CDR1 is SEHNR and CDR2 FQNEAQ (reference sequence).

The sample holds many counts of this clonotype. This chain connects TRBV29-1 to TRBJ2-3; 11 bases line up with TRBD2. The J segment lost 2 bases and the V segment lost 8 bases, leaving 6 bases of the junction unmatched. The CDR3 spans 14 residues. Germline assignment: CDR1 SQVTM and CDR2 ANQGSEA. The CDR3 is CSHGTSGYTDTQYF. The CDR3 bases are TGCAGCCACGGGACTAGCGGCTACACAGATACGCAGTATTTT.

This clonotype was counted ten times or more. For the CDR3, the DNA is TGCGCCAGCAGCCAAGACCGAAGGGAGACCCAGTACTTC. Protein sequence: CASSQDRRETQYF. This chain joins TRBV4-3 and TRBJ2-5; no definite D call. Deletions cut 0 bases from V and 5 bases from J, with 7 bases between. CDR3 length: 13 residues. The germline V gene has CDR1 LGHNA and CDR2 YSLEER.

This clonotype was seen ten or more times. CDR3 coding DNA: TGTGCCAGCAGTCTATCTGGGGCCAACGTCCTGACTTTC. Amino acids: CASSLSGANVLTF. The V gene is TRBV12-3 or TRBV12-4, the J gene TRBJ2-6; D call uncertain. This CDR3 has 13 residues. Trimming took off 5 bases at V and 1 base at J, with 3 bases between the two ends.

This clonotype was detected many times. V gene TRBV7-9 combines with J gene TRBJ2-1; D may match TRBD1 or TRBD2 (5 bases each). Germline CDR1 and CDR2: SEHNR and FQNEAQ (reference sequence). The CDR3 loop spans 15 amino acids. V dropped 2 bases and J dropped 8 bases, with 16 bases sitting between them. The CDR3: CASSLSGAPTHEQFF. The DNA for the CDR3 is TGTGCCAGCAGCTTATCCGGGGCCCCCACCCATGAGCAGTTCTTC.

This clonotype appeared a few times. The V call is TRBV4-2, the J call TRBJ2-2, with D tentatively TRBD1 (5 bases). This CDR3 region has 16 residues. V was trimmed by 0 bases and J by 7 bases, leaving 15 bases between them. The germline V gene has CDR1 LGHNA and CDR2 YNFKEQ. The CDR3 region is CASSQDMSGLGGELFF. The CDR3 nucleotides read TGTGCCAGCAGCCAAGATATGTCAGGGCTGGGCGGGGAGCTGTTTTTT.

The CDR3 is CASSARPDTRSGTEAFF. The CDR3 nucleotides are TGTGCCAGCAGCGCACGACCGGACACTCGGAGCGGCACTGAAGCTTTCTTT. The chain links TRBV9 to TRBJ1-1; the D gene is possibly TRBD1 (5 bases). The V and J ends lost 3 bases and 4 bases respectively, with 22 bases between them. Germline V gene data show CDR1 as SGDLS and CDR2 as YYNGEE. The CDR3 sequence is 17 residues long. The entire variable domain, with the rest obtained from reference TRBV9 and TRBJ1-1, is as follows: DSGVTQTPKHLITATGQRVTLRCSPRSGDLSVYWYQQSLDQGLQFLIQYYNGEERAKGNILERFSAQQFPDLHSELNLSSLELGDSALYFCASSARPDTRSGTEAFFGQGTRLTVV.

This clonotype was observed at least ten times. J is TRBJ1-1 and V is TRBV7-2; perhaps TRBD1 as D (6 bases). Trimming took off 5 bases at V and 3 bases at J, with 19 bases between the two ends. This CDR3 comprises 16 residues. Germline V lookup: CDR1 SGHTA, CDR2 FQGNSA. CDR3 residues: CASSRERAGADTEAFF. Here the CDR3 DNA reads TGTGCCAGCAGCCGCGAGAGGGCAGGGGCGGACACTGAAGCTTTCTTT.

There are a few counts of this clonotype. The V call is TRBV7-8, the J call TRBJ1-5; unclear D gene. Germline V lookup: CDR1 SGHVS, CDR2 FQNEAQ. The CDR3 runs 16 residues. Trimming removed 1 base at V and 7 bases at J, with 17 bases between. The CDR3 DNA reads TGTGCCAGCAGCTTAGGGGCTCAAGGTTTCAACCAGCCCCAGCATTTT. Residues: CASSLGAQGFNQPQHF.

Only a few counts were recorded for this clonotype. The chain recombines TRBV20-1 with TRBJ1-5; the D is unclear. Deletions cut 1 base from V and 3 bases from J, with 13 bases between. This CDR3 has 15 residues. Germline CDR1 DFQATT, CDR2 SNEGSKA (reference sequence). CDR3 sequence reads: CSARGPLTDNQPQHF. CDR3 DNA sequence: TGCAGTGCTAGAGGCCCCCTGACGGACAATCAGCCCCAGCATTTT.

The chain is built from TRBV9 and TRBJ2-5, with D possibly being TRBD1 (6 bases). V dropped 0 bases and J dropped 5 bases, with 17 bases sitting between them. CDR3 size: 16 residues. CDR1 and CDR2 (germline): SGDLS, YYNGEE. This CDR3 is CASSVGGHAKGETQYF. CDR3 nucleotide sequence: TGTGCCAGCAGCGTAGGGGGACACGCAAAAGGGGAGACCCAGTACTTC.

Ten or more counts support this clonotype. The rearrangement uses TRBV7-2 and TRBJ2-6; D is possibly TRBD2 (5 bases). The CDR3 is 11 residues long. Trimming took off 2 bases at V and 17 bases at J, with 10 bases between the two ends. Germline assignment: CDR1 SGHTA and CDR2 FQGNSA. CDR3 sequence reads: CASSLRGPLTF. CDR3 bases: TGTGCCAGCAGCTTACGAGGGCCCTTGACTTTC.